Listed here are 16 T cell receptor beta chains from one sample, sequenced in a study of blood T cell repertoires in COVID-19. Here immunoSEQ multiplex PCR was the method, and the copy in TCRdb shows in-frame clones only, minus some. The data contain roughly 330,000 clones, roughly 86% of them singletons. The specimen was peripheral blood. The receptors were gathered from a woman aged 45-65 years with acute or convalescent COVID-19.

The V and J genes are TRBV19 and TRBJ1-2; a possible D gene is TRBD1 (6 bases). Trimming stripped 4 bases from V and 5 bases from J, with 11 bases between. The CDR3 sequence is 13 residues long. CDR1 and CDR2 from the germline V gene are LNHDA and SQIVND (reference sequence). CDR3 protein: CASSKQQGYGYTF. In DNA, the CDR3 is TGTGCCAGTAGTAAGCAACAGGGTTATGGCTACACCTTC.

V is TRBV7-3 and J is TRBJ2-1; 8 bases map to TRBD2. Unmatched junction bases numbered 18, after V lost 3 bases and J lost 5 bases. Germline assignment: CDR1 SGHTA and CDR2 FQGTGA. The CDR3 is 19 amino acids. CDR3 region: CASSFEFGRALGRNNEQFF. In DNA form, the CDR3 reads TGTGCCAGCAGCTTTGAATTCGGGAGGGCATTGGGGCGTAACAATGAGCAGTTCTTC. The full variable domain, in which reference TRBV7-3 and TRBJ2-1 provide the parts outside the CDR3, is GAGVSQTPSNKVTEKGKYVELRCDPISGHTALYWYRQSLGQGPEFLIYFQGTGAADDSGLPNDRFFAVRPEGSVSTLKIQRTERGDSAVYLCASSFEFGRALGRNNEQFFGPGTRLTVL.

The chain uses TRBV27 and TRBJ2-7, with 11 positions matching TRBD2. Germline assignment: CDR1 MNHEY and CDR2 SMNVEV (reference sequence). V lost 4 bases to trimming and J lost 8 bases; unmatched junction nucleotides: 10. CDR3 size: 15 residues. The CDR3 nucleotides are TGTGCCAGCAGTTCGATAGCGGGAGGGGGTCTTCAGCAGTACTTC. Encoded protein: CASSSIAGGGLQQYF.

The rearrangement joins TRBV6-2 or TRBV6-3 to TRBJ2-7; TRBD2 matches 10 bases. The CDR3 sequence is 19 residues long. The junction had 11 bases not matched to a gene; V was cut back by 0 bases and J by 0 bases. Germline V gene data show CDR1 as MNHEY and CDR2 as SVGEGT. DNA of the CDR3: TGTGCCAGCAGTTACTCGAGATCTAGCGGGAGCCGGAGCTCCTACGAGCAGTACTTC. It encodes CASSYSRSSGSRSSYEQYF.

This clone occurred once. The chain has TRBV19 and TRBJ1-4, with D perhaps TRBD1 (6 bases). CDR3 length: 14 residues. V lost 7 bases, J lost 7 bases, and 16 bases lay in between. The germline gives CDR1 LNHDA, CDR2 SQIVND (reference sequence). The CDR3 sequence: CASTGGGQREKLFF. Here the CDR3 DNA reads TGTGCCAGTACGGGGGGGGGACAACGTGAAAAACTGTTTTTT.

This sequence joins TRBV7-9 and TRBJ1-1; tentative D call: TRBD1 (5 bases). Germline CDR1 SEHNR, CDR2 FQNEAQ (reference sequence). The CDR3 sequence is 15 residues long. The V end was cut by 5 bases, the J end by 0 bases, with 13 bases between. CDR3 nucleotides: TGTGCCAGCAGCATCTCCAGGGTCATGAACACTGAAGCTTTCTTT. Translation gives CASSISRVMNTEAFF.

V gene TRBV5-1 combines with J gene TRBJ2-3; no clear D. The germline V and J ends were trimmed by 6 bases and 4 bases, with 9 bases remaining between them. Germline V gives CDR1 SGHRS, CDR2 YFSETQ. CDR3 length: 12 amino acids. CDR3 sequence: CASTDTSDTQYF. The CDR3 DNA is TGCGCCAGCACCGACACTTCAGATACGCAGTATTTT. The whole variable domain, remainder taken from reference TRBV5-1 and TRBJ2-3, is KAGVTQTPRYLIKTRGQQVTLSCSPISGHRSVSWYQQTPGQGLQFLFEYFSETQRNKGNFPGRFSGRQFSNSRSEMNVSTLELGDSALYLCASTDTSDTQYFGPGTRLTVL.

The V and J genes are TRBV28 and TRBJ2-4, with 7 bases fitting TRBD1. The trim removed 6 bases at V and 1 base at J, leaving 0 bases unmatched. CDR3 length equals 13 residues. Germline lookup yields CDR1 MDHEN and CDR2 SYDVKM. CDR3: CASRQGAKNIQYF. Written as DNA, the CDR3 is TGTGCCAGCAGACAGGGGGCCAAAAACATTCAGTACTTC.

The chain has TRBV3-1 (or the pseudogene TRBV3-2) and TRBJ2-7; D is possibly TRBD1 (6 bases). Germline CDR1 reads LGHDT; CDR2 reads YNNKEL (reference sequence). The V end was cut by 0 bases, the J end by 6 bases, with 18 bases between. The CDR3 totals 16 residues. The CDR3 sequence: CASSQDGLWGRPEQYF. The CDR3 DNA reads TGTGCCAGCAGCCAAGACGGTCTTTGGGGGCGGCCCGAGCAGTACTTC.

The genes are TRBV12-3 or TRBV12-4 and TRBJ2-7, with 8 bases aligning to TRBD1. Losses at the gene ends were 5 bases for V and 10 bases for J; bases not matched to a gene: 4. This CDR3 spans 11 amino acids. Here the CDR3 reads CASSHGQGQYF. The CDR3 DNA reads as TGTGCCAGCAGTCACGGACAGGGACAGTACTTC.

CDR3 DNA sequence: TGTGCCAGCAGCCGGACAGATTCTCAAGAGACCCAGTACTTC. Translating gives CASSRTDSQETQYF. The chain couples TRBV7-9 to TRBJ2-5; D might be TRBD1 (6 bases). The CDR3 runs to 14 residues. The germline CDR1 and CDR2 sequences are SEHNR and FQNEAQ (reference sequence). The germline V and J ends were trimmed by 5 bases and 2 bases, with 12 bases remaining between them.

The chain recombines TRBV7-3 with TRBJ2-7, with TRBD1 as a possible D gene (5 bases). The CDR3 sequence is 12 residues long. V dropped 5 bases and J dropped 5 bases, with 10 bases sitting between them. In germline, CDR1 is SGHTA, CDR2 FQGTGA. CDR3 sequence: CASSPQGDEQYF. The CDR3 DNA reads TGTGCCAGCAGCCCCCAAGGGGACGAGCAGTACTTC.

The J gene is TRBJ2-7, the V gene TRBV28; the D is unclear. Germline lookup yields CDR1 MDHEN and CDR2 SYDVKM. The length of the CDR3 is 11 residues. The V and J ends lost 7 bases and 0 bases respectively, with 4 bases between them. CDR3 sequence (DNA): TGTGCCAGCACCCGCTCCTACGAGCAGTACTTC. This codes for CASTRSYEQYF.

CDR3 nucleotides: TGTGCCAGCAGCCCTCCCCTAGCGGGAGGGGGGTTCTACGAGCAGTACTTC. This encodes CASSPPLAGGGFYEQYF. V is TRBV7-2 and J is TRBJ2-7, with 12 bases aligning to TRBD2. This CDR3 contains 17 residues. CDR1 is SGHTA, CDR2 FQGNSA, per germline. Trimming cost V 5 bases and J 3 bases; bases outside gene matches: 11.

This chain links TRBV27 with TRBJ2-7; tentative D call: TRBD1 (6 bases). In germline, CDR1 is MNHEY, CDR2 SMNVEV (reference sequence). The CDR3 has 16 amino acids. Trimming stripped 5 bases from V and 2 bases from J, with 19 bases between. This chain's CDR3 is CASSRQQVQGPYEQYF. The CDR3 coding sequence is TGTGCCAGCAGTCGACAGCAGGTACAGGGTCCCTACGAGCAGTACTTC.

V usage is TRBV24-1 and J usage is TRBJ2-5, with TRBD2 identical over 7 bases. The ends lost 3 bases at V and 1 base at J; junction bases unmatched: 7. Germline CDR1 reads KGHDR; CDR2 reads SFDVKD. The CDR3 has 16 residues. The CDR3 nucleotides read TGTGCCACCAGTGATCGGACTAGACAAACCCAAGAGACCCAGTACTTC. Protein product: CATSDRTRQTQETQYF.